This T cell receptor beta chain emerged from a study of PD-1 blockade in classical Hodgkin lymphoma. Study summary: With a 2-week interval, patients received intravenous nivolumab at 3 mg/kg. General study points: Relative to healthy donors, newly diagnosed patients reportedly had lower baseline TCR diversity, which was reported as lower still in relapsed/refractory patients.

Time point reported: cycle 4 day 1 (C4D1), after 6 weeks of nivolumab. With no exception, relapse followed autologous stem cell transplantation in all patients, and brentuximab vedotin exposure varied. Of note for this clone: What it recognizes is unknown.

V was clipped by 2 bases and J by 0 bases; unmatched bases: 6. This CDR3 has 15 amino acids. Germline V CDR1 and CDR2: GTSNPN, SVGIG (reference sequence). Generated by immunoSEQ multiplex PCR, the TCRdb table keeps only in-frame clones and is missing some. The table has 25,000 to 35,000 clones, roughly 76% seen once. The sequenced sample was peripheral blood mononuclear cells (PBMCs), obtained before the fourth cycle of nivolumab. The clonotype comes from a human donor with classical Hodgkin lymphoma. V and J are TRBV30 and TRBJ1-2; TRBD1 matches at 7 bases. CDR3 nucleotide sequence: TGTGCCTGGAGTCCGACAGGGTTAGCTAACTATGGCTACACCTTC. Translation gives CAWSPTGLANYGYTF.